A selection of T cell receptor beta chains follows, all from one sample in a study of Graves' ophthalmopathy and Graves' hyperthyroidism. From the multiplex PCR reads, TCRdb called clonotypes with MiXCR, one entry per CDR3 protein. Of roughly 1.1 million distinct CDR3 sequences listed, about 38% are singletons. Sequencing used peripheral blood or thyroid tissue (not recorded which). The source is an adult man with Graves' hyperthyroidism. Both conserved end residues are part of each CDR3. The D gene is left open where the match is weak. The listing skips clone size in some rows; elsewhere it reads once, few, many or a size class.

v_gene	j_gene	d_gene	abundance	CDR3nt	CDR3aa
TRBV7-2	TRBJ2-7	TRBD2	NA	TGTGCCAGCAGCCCCAATACCGGGACTAGCTATTACGAGCAGTACTTC	CASSPNTGTSYYEQYF
TRBV9	TRBJ2-7	TRBD1	NA	TGTGCCAGCAGCGTAGATGGGGACAGGGCGGGTTACGAGCAGTACTTC	CASSVDGDRAGYEQYF
TRBV7-9	TRBJ1-6	TRBD1	NA	TGTGCCAGCAGCTTAGAGGGCCCGGGACAGGCGGCTTTTGGGTCACCCCTCCACTTT	CASSLEGPGQAAFGSPLHF
TRBV4-3	TRBJ1-2	NA	few	TGCGCCAGCAGCCAAGCCGACAGAGACTATGGCTACACCTTC	CASSQADRDYGYTF
TRBV20-1	TRBJ2-7	NA	many	TGCAGTGCACATTGGACGGTGAGCTCCTACGAGCAGTACTTC	CSAHWTVSSYEQYF
TRBV24-1	TRBJ2-5	NA	many	TGTGCCACCCAGAGAGATCGGGCAGCACAAGAGACCCAGTACTTC	CATQRDRAAQETQYF
TRBV10-2	TRBJ1-5	NA	many	TGCGCCAGCAGCGACAGCCGCAATCAGCCCCAGCATTTT	CASSDSRNQPQHF
TRBV30	TRBJ1-4	NA	NA	TGTGCCTGGAGTGTGGTTGGGGGGAACGAAAAACTGTTTTTT	CAWSVVGGNEKLFF
TRBV2	TRBJ1-5	NA	NA	TGTGCCAGCAGTTTAGCGACAGGAGTTTATAGCAATCAGCCCCAGCATTTT	CASSLATGVYSNQPQHF
TRBV11-2	TRBJ2-2	TRBD2	few	TGTGCCAGCAGCTTCCCGGGGGGGCGAGCCGGGGAGCTGTTTTTT	CASSFPGGRAGELFF
TRBV25-1	TRBJ1-6	NA	many	TGTGCCAGCAGTGAATATTTCGGATCACCCCTCCACTTT	CASSEYFGSPLHF
TRBV6-5	TRBJ1-1	NA	NA	TGTGCCAGCAGTTACGGGGGGGGAACAGCACGGGCTTTCTTT	CASSYGGGTARAFF
TRBV7-6	TRBJ2-3	NA	NA	TGTGCCAGCAGCTTAATCCAGGGTGAAGATGGCGGGGATACGCAGTATTTT	CASSLIQGEDGGDTQYF
TRBV28	TRBJ2-7	NA	NA	TGTGCCGGCAGTTTTCGATCCTACGAGCAGTACTTC	CAGSFRSYEQYF
TRBV7-8	TRBJ1-2	NA	NA	TGTGCCAGCAGCTCTACACAAGGAGGGGACTATGGCTCCACCTTC	CASSSTQGGDYGSTF
TRBV2	TRBJ2-7	TRBD1	once	TGTGCCAGCAGTTACCCACGACAGGGGGCTACGTACGAGCAGTACTTC	CASSYPRQGATYEQYF
TRBV7-2	TRBJ2-5	TRBD1	NA	TGTGCCAGCACTCCTTTTCCGGGACAGGGGGAAGAGACCCAGTACTTC	CASTPFPGQGEETQYF